The rows below give T cell receptor beta chains drawn from one sample of a study of human T cells and chemical hapten exposure. TCRdb used MiXCR to reprocess the RACE reads, holding one entry per CDR3 protein. Counted here are more than 55,000 distinct CDR3 sequences, roughly 10% occurring once; the ten biggest clones make up approximately 4.2%. Source: whole blood, taken in connection with sensitization to the hapten diphenylcyclopropenone (DPC). The receptors originated from a woman in her forties with alopecia areata. Some clones in this sample may be carry-over from other donors' samples. Each CDR3 is given with its conserved first and last residue.

CDR3aa,v_gene
CASSPPGGLAKNIQYF,TRBV19
CASSLGGQPSNQPQHF,TRBV7-2
CASSLMGGGQPQHF,TRBV5-5
CSARDRQRGNTEAFF,TRBV20-1
CASTPPGGLAGGLSYNEQFF,TRBV12-3/TRBV12-4
CASSTGLGTYEQYF,TRBV28
CASSDAGAINTGELFF,TRBV5-6
CASSTQYRDQPQHF,TRBV7-3
CATSLLAGFSNEQFF,TRBV10-3
CASSPSTGAGAEQFF,TRBV7-6
CASSGTGRGNQPQHF,TRBV6-5
CASSFGASGNTIYF,TRBV7-9
CASGRDFVGETQYF,TRBV2
CASSLLNNEQFF,TRBV13
CASSRDRAAETQYF,TRBV7-2
CASSASGQPNQPQHF,TRBV25-1
CASSLFPRSEQFF,TRBV7-2
CASSLGFDRGADTQYF,TRBV7-2
CASSSGRDTQYF,TRBV7-8
CASSLPNTDTQYF,TRBV5-1
CSAPRGLRDGYTF,TRBV20-1
CASGLWDEETQYF,TRBV12-5
CASSLFRQGANEQYF,TRBV5-6
CASSVVGDYNEQFF,TRBV9
CASSKAGGEETQYF,TRBV5-1
CASRDRIKGSSYNEQFF,TRBV11-1
CSAGQGSGYTF,TRBV20-1
CASGTSGTDEKLFF,TRBV28
CASSEDRGSSSPLHF,TRBV6-4
CASSLEQGYNSPLHF,TRBV12-3/TRBV12-4
CASSSLEGLYGYTF,TRBV5-5
CASSPPAGQGSYEQYF,TRBV18
CASSSAGTGGSPLHF,TRBV7-9
CASSDYLGTGELFF,TRBV6-4
CASSFDAVSNSAFF,TRBV6-2/TRBV6-3
CASSEQGTRYEQYF,TRBV2
CASSQDSRGGNIQYF,TRBV4-2
CASSPRGTHSYEQYF,TRBV7-9
CASSTGPRTYEQYF,TRBV7-6
CSARDPFGQGPNQPQHF,TRBV20-1